The 4 T cell receptor beta chains below all came from one sample that was sequenced in a study of blood T cells in healthy people across ages. The use of a sample-barcoded 5' primer and a J-beta primer mix characterized a second PCR of roughly 7 to 12 cycles. Via MiXCR, TCRdb re-called the 5' RACE reads, giving one row per CDR3 protein. The repertoire holds around 1.5 million distinct CDR3 sequences, with 30% to 40% as singletons. The specimen was blood. These receptor sequences come from a woman in her 30s in good health.

This clonotype was detected a few times. The chain combines TRBV20-1 with TRBJ2-7; TRBD1 agrees at 9 bases. This CDR3 contains 14 residues. CDR1 is DFQATT, CDR2 SNEGSKA, per germline (reference sequence). V lost 1 base to trimming and J lost 3 bases; unmatched junction nucleotides: 4. CDR3 amino acids: CSARVLTGGYEQYF. CDR3 bases: TGCAGTGCTAGAGTCCTGACAGGGGGCTACGAGCAGTACTTC.

This clonotype has a handful of counts. The rearrangement uses TRBV20-1 and TRBJ1-2; D ambiguous. Germline V gives CDR1 DFQATT, CDR2 SNEGSKA (reference sequence). V lost 0 bases and J 11 bases, leaving 13 bases between the germline ends. The CDR3 consists of 12 residues. The DNA for the CDR3 is TGCAGTGCTAGAGACGCGGAAGGTGGTTACACCTTC. This encodes CSARDAEGGYTF.

J is TRBJ1-6 and V is TRBV20-1; D possibly corresponds to TRBD1 (5 bases). CDR1 is DFQATT and CDR2 is SNEGSKA in the germline V gene (reference sequence). V was clipped by 3 bases and J by 0 bases, with 12 bases between them. The CDR3 has 16 amino acids. Here the CDR3 reads CSARGRESSYNSPLHF. The CDR3 nucleotides are TGCAGTGCTAGGGGCAGGGAGAGCTCCTATAATTCACCCCTCCACTTT.

The table lists this clonotype with a few counts. The chain uses TRBV27 and TRBJ1-5; maybe TRBD1 (6 bases). CDR1 and CDR2 from the germline V gene are MNHEY and SMNVEV (reference sequence). This CDR3 contains 14 residues. Trimming removed 2 bases at V and 6 bases at J, with 11 bases between. The DNA for the CDR3 is TGTGCCAGCAGTTTAAGGGGGGAGGCTCAGCCCCAGCATTTT. Translated: CASSLRGEAQPQHF.